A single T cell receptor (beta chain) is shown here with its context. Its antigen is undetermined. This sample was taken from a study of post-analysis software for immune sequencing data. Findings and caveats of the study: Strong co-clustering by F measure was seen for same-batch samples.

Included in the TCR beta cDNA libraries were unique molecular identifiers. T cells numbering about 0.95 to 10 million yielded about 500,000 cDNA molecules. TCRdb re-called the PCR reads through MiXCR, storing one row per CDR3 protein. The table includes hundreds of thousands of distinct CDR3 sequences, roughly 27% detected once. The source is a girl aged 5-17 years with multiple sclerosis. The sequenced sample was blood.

CDR3 nucleotides: TGTGCCACCAGTGAAGCCGCAGCGAACTATGGCTACACCTTC. This codes for CATSEAAANYGYTF. The chain links TRBV24-1 to TRBJ1-2, with D unresolved. The germline V gene encodes CDR1 KGHDR and CDR2 SFDVKD. V dropped 4 bases and J dropped 2 bases, with 10 bases sitting between them. The CDR3 runs 14 residues.